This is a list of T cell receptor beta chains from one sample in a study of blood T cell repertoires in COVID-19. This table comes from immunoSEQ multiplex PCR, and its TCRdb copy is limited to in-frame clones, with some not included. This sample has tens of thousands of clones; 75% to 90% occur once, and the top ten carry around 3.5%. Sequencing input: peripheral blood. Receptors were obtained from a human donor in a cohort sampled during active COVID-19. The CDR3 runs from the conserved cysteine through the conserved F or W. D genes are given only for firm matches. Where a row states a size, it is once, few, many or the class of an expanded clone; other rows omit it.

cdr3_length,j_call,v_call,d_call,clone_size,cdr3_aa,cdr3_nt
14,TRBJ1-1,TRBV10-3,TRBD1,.,CAISPQGGDTEAFF,TGTGCCATCAGTCCTCAGGGGGGAGACACTGAAGCTTTCTTT
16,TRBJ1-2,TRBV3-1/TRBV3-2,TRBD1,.,CASSQDVGQVGDGYTF,TGTGCCAGCAGCCAAGATGTGGGACAGGTGGGGGATGGCTACACCTTC
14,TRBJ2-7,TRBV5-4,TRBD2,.,CASSLSGGLYEQYF,TGTGCCAGCAGTCTTAGCGGGGGCCTCTACGAGCAGTACTTC
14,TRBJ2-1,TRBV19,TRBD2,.,CASSEAGTYNEQFF,TGTGCCAGTAGCGAAGCGGGGACTTACAATGAGCAGTTCTTC
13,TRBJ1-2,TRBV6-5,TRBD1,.,CASSHRDRTCYTF,TGTGCCAGCAGTCACCGGGACAGGACGTGCTACACCTTC
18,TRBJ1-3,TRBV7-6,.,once,CASSLARTGQISGNTIYF,TGTGCCAGCAGCTTAGCCCGCACCGGACAGATCTCTGGAAACACCATATATTTT
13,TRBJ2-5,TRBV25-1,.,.,CASSAPGWETQYF,TGTGCCAGCAGTGCTCCAGGGTGGGAGACCCAGTACTTC
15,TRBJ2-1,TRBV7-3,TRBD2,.,CASSPVSGPYNEQFF,TGTGCCAGCAGCCCCGTTAGCGGGCCTTACAATGAGCAGTTCTTC
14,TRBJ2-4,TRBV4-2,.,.,CASSQAGAKNIQYF,TGTGCCAGCAGCCAGGCGGGAGCCAAAAACATTCAGTACTTC
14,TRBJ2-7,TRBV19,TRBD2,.,CASKREGSSYEQYF,TGTGCCAGTAAGCGGGAGGGGAGCTCCTACGAGCAGTACTTC
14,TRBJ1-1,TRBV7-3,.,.,CASRERVRNTEAFF,TGTGCCAGCAGGGAGAGGGTCAGAAACACTGAAGCTTTCTTT
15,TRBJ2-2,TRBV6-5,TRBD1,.,CASSRDRVNTGELFF,TGTGCCAGCAGCCGTGACAGGGTGAACACCGGGGAGCTGTTTTTT
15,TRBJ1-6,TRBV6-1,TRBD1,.,CASSEQDRFNSPLHF,TGTGCCAGCAGTGAACAGGACAGGTTTAATTCACCCCTCCACTTT
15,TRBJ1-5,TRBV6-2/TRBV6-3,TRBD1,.,CASSLNSDRNQPQHF,TGTGCCAGCAGTTTAAATTCGGACAGGAATCAGCCCCAGCATTTT
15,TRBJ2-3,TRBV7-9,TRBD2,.,CASSEVGTSIDTQYF,TGTGCCAGCAGCGAAGTGGGGACTAGTATCGATACGCAGTATTTT
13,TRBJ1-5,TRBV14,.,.,CASSPSGDQPQHF,TGTGCCAGCAGCCCATCGGGGGACCAGCCCCAGCATTTT
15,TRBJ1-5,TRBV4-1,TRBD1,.,CASSQENRGREPQHF,TGCGCCAGCAGCCAAGAAAACAGGGGGCGGGAGCCCCAGCATTTT
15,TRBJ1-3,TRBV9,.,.,CASSAQGSSGNTIYF,TGTGCCAGCAGCGCCCAGGGTTCCTCTGGAAACACCATATATTTT
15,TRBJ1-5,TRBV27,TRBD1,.,CASSRTGGGSQPQHF,TGTGCCAGCAGCCGAACAGGGGGCGGTAGTCAGCCCCAGCATTTT
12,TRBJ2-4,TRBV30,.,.,CAWQKLGEIQYF,TGTGCCTGGCAGAAACTGGGCGAGATTCAGTACTTC
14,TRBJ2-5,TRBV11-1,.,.,CASSPPGIQETQYF,TGTGCCAGCAGCCCCCCGGGAATCCAAGAGACCCAGTACTTC
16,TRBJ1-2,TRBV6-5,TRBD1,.,CASSYYLDRGTGGYTF,TGTGCCAGCAGTTACTACCTGGACAGGGGTACGGGGGGCTACACCTTC
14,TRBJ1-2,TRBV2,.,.,CASSGQATNYGYTF,TGTGCCAGCAGTGGACAGGCCACAAACTATGGCTACACCTTC
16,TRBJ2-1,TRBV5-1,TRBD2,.,CASSQGTSRPHNEQFF,TGCGCCAGCAGCCAAGGGACTAGCAGGCCCCACAATGAGCAGTTCTTC
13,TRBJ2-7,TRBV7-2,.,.,CASSLGHLYEQYF,TGTGCCAGCAGCTTAGGACATCTCTACGAGCAGTACTTC
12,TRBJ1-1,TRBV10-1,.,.,CATLEENTEAFF,TGCGCCACCCTGGAGGAGAACACTGAAGCTTTCTTT
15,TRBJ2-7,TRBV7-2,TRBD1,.,CASSSWDRGYYEQYF,TGTGCCAGCAGCTCCTGGGACAGGGGGTACTACGAGCAGTACTTC
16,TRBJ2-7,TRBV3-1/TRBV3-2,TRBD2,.,CASSRGVSGAPYEQYF,TGTGCCAGCAGCCGAGGAGTTAGCGGGGCCCCCTACGAGCAGTACTTC
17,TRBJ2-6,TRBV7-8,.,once,CASIPAGDISGANVLTF,TGTGCCAGCATCCCGGCAGGGGATATCTCTGGGGCCAACGTCCTGACTTTC
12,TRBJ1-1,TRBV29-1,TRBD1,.,CSVLTGATEAFF,TGCAGCGTCCTCACAGGGGCGACTGAAGCTTTCTTT
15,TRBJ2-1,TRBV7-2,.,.,CASSSQGTYYNEQFF,TGTGCCAGCAGCTCCCAGGGGACCTACTACAATGAGCAGTTCTTC
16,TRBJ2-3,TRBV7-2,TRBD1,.,CASSLLPGGSTDTQYF,TGTGCCAGCAGCTTACTTCCAGGGGGTTCCACAGATACGCAGTATTTT
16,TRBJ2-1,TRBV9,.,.,CASSVVDGGRGEEQFF,TGTGCCAGCAGCGTAGTGGACGGGGGGCGAGGGGAGGAGCAGTTCTTC
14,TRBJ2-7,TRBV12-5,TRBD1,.,CASGQTGVGPEQYF,TGTGCTAGTGGTCAGACAGGGGTGGGACCCGAGCAGTACTTC
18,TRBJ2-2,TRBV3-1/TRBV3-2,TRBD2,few,CASSQDAGGYPGTGELFF,TGTGCCAGCAGCCAAGACGCGGGAGGTTACCCGGGGACCGGGGAGCTGTTTTTT
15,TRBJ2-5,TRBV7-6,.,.,CASSANFGQLETQYF,TGTGCCAGCAGCGCAAACTTCGGACAGCTAGAGACCCAGTACTTC
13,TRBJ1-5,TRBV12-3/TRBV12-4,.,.,CASTSQRNQPQHF,TGTGCCAGCACCTCACAACGCAATCAGCCCCAGCATTTT
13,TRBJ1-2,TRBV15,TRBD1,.,CATSVRGAGGYTF,TGTGCCACCAGCGTCAGGGGGGCTGGGGGCTACACCTTC
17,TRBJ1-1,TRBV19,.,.,CASSSFRGGLMNTEAFF,TGTGCCAGTAGTTCCTTCCGAGGAGGGTTGATGAACACTGAAGCTTTCTTT
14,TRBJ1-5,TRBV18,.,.,CASSPRDNNQPQHF,TGTGCCAGCTCACCAAGGGACAATAATCAGCCCCAGCATTTT
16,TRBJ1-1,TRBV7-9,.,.,CASIPEGSGPNTEAFF,TGTGCCAGCATCCCGGAAGGTTCGGGTCCGAACACTGAAGCTTTCTTT
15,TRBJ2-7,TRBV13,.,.,CASSLVSGSMREQYF,TGTGCCAGCAGCTTAGTTTCCGGGTCGATGCGGGAGCAGTACTTC
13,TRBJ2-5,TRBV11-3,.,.,CASSLASRETQYF,TGTGCCAGCAGCTTAGCTAGCAGGGAGACCCAGTACTTC
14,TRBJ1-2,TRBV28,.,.,CASSTTGSAYGYTF,TGTGCCAGCAGCACTACAGGGTCAGCCTATGGCTACACCTTC
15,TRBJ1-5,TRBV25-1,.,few,CASSEAGGGNQPQHF,TGTGCCAGCAGTGAAGCTGGCGGGGGGAATCAGCCCCAGCATTTT
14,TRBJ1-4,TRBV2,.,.,CASNRASFNEKLFF,TGTGCCAGCAACAGGGCCTCTTTTAATGAAAAACTGTTTTTT
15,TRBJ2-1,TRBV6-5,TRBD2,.,CASSPGGSSYNEQFF,TGTGCCAGCAGCCCCGGGGGGAGTTCATACAATGAGCAGTTCTTC
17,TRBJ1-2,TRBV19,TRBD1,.,CASSAWTGGRRLDGYTF,TGTGCCAGTAGTGCGTGGACAGGGGGTCGTCGGTTGGATGGCTACACCTTC
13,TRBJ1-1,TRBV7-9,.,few,CASSLEQGTEAFF,TGTGCCAGCAGCTTAGAACAGGGTACTGAAGCTTTCTTT
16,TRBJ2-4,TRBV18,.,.,CASSPAGFAAKNIQYF,TGTGCCAGCTCACCCGCGGGGTTCGCAGCCAAAAACATTCAGTACTTC
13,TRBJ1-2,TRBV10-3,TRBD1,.,CATRDRGNYGYTF,TGTGCCACCCGGGACAGGGGGAACTATGGCTACACCTTC
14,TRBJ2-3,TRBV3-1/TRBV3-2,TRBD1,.,CASSRTGGTDTQYF,TGTGCCAGCAGCAGGACAGGGGGGACAGATACGCAGTATTTT
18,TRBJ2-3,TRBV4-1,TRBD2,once,CASSQDGLAGGRADTQYF,TGCGCCAGCAGCCAAGATGGGCTAGCGGGAGGGAGGGCAGATACGCAGTATTTT
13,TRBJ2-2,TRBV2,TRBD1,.,CASGQGFTGELFF,TGTGCCAGCGGACAGGGCTTCACCGGGGAGCTGTTTTTT
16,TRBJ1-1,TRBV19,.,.,CASSIGGNRANTEAFF,TGTGCCAGTAGTATAGGAGGGAACAGGGCGAACACTGAAGCTTTCTTT